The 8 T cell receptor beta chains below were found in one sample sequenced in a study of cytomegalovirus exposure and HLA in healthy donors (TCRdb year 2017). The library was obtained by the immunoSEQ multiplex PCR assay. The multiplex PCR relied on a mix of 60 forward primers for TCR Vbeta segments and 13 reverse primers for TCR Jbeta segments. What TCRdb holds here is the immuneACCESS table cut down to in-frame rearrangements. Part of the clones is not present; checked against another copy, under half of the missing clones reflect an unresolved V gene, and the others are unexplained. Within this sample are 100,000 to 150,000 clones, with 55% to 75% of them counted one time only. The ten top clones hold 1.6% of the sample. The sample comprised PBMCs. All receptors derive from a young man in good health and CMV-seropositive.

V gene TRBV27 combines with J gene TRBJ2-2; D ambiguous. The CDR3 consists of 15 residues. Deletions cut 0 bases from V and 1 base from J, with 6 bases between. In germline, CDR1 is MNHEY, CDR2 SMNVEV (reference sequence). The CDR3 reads CASSLSRGNTGELFF. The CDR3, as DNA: TGTGCCAGCAGTTTATCTAGAGGGAACACCGGGGAGCTGTTTTTT.

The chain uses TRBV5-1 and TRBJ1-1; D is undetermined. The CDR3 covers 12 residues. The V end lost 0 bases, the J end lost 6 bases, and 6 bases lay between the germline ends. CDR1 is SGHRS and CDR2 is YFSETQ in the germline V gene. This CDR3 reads CASSLGSAEAFF. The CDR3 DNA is TGCGCCAGCAGCTTGGGTTCGGCTGAAGCTTTCTTT.

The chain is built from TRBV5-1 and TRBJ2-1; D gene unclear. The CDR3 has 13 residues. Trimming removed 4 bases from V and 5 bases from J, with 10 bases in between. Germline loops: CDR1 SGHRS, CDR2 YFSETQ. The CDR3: CASSEVHDNEQFF. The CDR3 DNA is TGCGCCAGCAGCGAGGTACACGACAATGAGCAGTTCTTC. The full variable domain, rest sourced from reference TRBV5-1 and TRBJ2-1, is KAGVTQTPRYLIKTRGQQVTLSCSPISGHRSVSWYQQTPGQGLQFLFEYFSETQRNKGNFPGRFSGRQFSNSRSEMNVSTLELGDSALYLCASSEVHDNEQFFGPGTRLTVL.

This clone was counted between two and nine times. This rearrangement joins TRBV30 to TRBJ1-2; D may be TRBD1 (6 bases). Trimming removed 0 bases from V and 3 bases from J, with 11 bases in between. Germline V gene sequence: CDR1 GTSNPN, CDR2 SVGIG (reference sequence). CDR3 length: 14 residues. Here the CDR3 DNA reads TGTGCCTGGAGTGTACGAGGGGGGGACTATGGCTACACCTTC. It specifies CAWSVRGGDYGYTF.

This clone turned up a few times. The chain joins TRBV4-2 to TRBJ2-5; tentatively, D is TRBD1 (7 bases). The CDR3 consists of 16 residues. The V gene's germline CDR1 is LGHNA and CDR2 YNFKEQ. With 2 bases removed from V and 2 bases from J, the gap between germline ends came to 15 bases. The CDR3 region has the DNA TGTGCCAGCAGCCAAAGACAGGGAGGTGAGCAAGAGACCCAGTACTTC. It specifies CASSQRQGGEQETQYF.

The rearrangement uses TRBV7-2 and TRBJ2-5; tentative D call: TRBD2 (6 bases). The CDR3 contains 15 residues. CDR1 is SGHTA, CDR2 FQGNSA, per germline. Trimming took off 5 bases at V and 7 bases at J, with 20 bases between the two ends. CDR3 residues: CASSPSPGPEGTQYF. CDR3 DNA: TGTGCCAGCAGCCCCAGCCCGGGCCCGGAGGGGACCCAGTACTTC.

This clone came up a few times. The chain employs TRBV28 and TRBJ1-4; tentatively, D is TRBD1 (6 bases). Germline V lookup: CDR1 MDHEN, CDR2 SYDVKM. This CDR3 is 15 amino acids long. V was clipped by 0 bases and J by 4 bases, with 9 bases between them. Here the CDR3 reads CASSLWTGLNEKLFF. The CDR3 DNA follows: TGTGCCAGCAGTTTATGGACAGGCCTTAATGAAAAACTGTTTTTT.

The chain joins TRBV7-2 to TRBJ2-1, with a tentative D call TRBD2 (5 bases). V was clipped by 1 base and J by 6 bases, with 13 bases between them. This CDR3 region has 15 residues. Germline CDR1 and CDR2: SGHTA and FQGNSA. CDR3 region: CASSLVVLASNEQFF. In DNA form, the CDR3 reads TGTGCCAGCAGCTTAGTTGTCCTAGCCTCCAATGAGCAGTTCTTC. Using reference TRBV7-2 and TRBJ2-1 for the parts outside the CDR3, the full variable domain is GAGVSQSPSNKVTEKGKDVELRCDPISGHTALYWYRQSLGQGLEFLIYFQGNSAPDKSGLPSDRFSAERTGGSVSTLTIQRTQQEDSAVYLCASSLVVLASNEQFFGPGTRLTVL.